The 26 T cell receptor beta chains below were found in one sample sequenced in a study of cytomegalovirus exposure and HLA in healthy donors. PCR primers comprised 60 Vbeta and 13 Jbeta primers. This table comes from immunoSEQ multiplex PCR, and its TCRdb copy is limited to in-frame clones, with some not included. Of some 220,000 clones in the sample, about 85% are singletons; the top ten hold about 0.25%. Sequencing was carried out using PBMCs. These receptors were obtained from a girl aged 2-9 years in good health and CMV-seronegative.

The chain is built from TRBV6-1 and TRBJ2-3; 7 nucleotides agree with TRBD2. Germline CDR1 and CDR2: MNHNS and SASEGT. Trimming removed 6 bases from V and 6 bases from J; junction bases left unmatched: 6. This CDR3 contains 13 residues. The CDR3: CASRRTSEDTQYF. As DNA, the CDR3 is TGTGCCAGCAGAAGGACTAGTGAGGATACGCAGTATTTT.

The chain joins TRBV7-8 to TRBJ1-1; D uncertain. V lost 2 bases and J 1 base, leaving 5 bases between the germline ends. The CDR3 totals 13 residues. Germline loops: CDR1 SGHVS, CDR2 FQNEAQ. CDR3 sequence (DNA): TGTGCCAGCAGCTTATTAGAGAACACTGAAGCTTTCTTT. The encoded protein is CASSLLENTEAFF.

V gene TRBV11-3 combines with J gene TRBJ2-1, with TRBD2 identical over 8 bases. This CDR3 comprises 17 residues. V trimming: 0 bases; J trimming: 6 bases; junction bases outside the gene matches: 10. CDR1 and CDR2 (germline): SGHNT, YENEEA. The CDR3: CASSLDREREKGNEQFF. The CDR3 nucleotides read TGTGCCAGCAGCTTAGATCGAGAGCGGGAGAAGGGCAATGAGCAGTTCTTC. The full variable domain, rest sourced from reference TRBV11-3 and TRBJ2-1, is EAGVVQSPRYKIIEKKQPVAFWCNPISGHNTLYWYLQNLGQGPELLIRYENEEAVDDSQLPKDRFSAERLKGVDSTLKIQPAELGDSAVYLCASSLDREREKGNEQFFGPGTRLTVL.

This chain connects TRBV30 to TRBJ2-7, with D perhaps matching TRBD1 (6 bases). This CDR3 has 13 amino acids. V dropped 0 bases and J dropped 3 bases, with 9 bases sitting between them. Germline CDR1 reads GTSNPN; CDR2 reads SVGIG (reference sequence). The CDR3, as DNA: TGTGCCTGGAGTGTACAGACAGGCTACGAGCAGTACTTC. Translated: CAWSVQTGYEQYF.

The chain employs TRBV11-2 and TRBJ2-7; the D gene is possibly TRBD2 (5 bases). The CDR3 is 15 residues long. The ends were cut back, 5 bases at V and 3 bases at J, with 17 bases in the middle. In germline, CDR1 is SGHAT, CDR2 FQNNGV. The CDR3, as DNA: TGTGCCAGCAGCCCCTCAGGAGGAAAGAACTACGAGCAGTACTTC. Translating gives CASSPSGGKNYEQYF. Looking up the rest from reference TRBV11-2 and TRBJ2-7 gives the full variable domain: EAGVAQSPRYKIIEKRQSVAFWCNPISGHATLYWYQQILGQGPKLLIQFQNNGVVDDSQLPKDRFSAERLKGVDSTLKIQPAKLEDSAVYLCASSPSGGKNYEQYFGPGTRLTVT.

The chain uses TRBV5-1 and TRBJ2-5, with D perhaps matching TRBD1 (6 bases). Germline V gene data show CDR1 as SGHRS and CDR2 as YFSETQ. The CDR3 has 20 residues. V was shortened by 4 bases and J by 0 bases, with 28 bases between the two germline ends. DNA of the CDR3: TGCGCCAGCAGCACCCGAACGGGACGCCGGACTGGGGGCTACCAAGAGACCCAGTACTTC. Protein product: CASSTRTGRRTGGYQETQYF. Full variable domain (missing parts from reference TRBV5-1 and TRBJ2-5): KAGVTQTPRYLIKTRGQQVTLSCSPISGHRSVSWYQQTPGQGLQFLFEYFSETQRNKGNFPGRFSGRQFSNSRSEMNVSTLELGDSALYLCASSTRTGRRTGGYQETQYFGPGTRLLVL.

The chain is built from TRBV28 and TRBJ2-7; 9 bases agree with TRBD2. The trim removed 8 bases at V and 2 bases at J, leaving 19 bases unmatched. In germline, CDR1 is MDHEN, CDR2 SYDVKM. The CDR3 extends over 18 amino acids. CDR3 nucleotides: TGTGCCAGCCGCGGGAGGGGCCGCAAACTCACGAAACCCTACGAGCAGTACTTC. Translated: CASRGRGRKLTKPYEQYF.

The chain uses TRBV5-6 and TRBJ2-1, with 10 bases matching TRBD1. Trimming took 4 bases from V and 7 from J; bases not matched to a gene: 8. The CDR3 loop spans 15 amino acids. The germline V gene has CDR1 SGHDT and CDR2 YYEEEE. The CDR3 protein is CASSLRDRGVNEQFF. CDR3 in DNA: TGTGCCAGCAGCCTCCGGGACAGGGGTGTTAATGAGCAGTTCTTC. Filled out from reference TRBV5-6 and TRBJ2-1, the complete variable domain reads DAGVTQSPTHLIKTRGQQVTLRCSPKSGHDTVSWYQQALGQGPQFIFQYYEEEERQRGNFPDRFSGHQFPNYSSELNVNALLLGDSALYLCASSLRDRGVNEQFFGPGTRLTVL.

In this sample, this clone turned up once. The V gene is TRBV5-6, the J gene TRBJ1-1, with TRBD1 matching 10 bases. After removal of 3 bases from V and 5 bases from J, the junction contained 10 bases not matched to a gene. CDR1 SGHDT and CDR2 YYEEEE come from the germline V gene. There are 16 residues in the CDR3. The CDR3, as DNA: TGTGCCAGCAGCTCATATTCGACAGGGGGCAATACTGAAGCTTTCTTT. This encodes CASSSYSTGGNTEAFF.

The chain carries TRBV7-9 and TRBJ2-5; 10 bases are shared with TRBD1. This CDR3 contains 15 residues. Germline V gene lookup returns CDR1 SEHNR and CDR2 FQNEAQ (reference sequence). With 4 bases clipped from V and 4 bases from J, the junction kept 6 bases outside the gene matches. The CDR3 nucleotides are TGTGCCAGCAGCTCTCTTAGGGACAGGGGAGAGACCCAGTACTTC. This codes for CASSSLRDRGETQYF.

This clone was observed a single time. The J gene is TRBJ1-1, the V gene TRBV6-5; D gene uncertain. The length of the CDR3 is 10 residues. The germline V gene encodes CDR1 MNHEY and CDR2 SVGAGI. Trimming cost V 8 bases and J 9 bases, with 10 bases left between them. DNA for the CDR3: TGTGCCAGCCTCGGGGAAAAAGCTTTCTTT. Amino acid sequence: CASLGEKAFF.

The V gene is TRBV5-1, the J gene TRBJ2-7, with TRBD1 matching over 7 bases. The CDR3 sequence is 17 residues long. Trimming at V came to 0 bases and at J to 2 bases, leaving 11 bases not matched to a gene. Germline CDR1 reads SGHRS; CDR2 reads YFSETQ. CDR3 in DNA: TGCGCCAGCAGCTTGGGCATACTAATTGACAGGGCCTACGAGCAGTACTTC. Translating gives CASSLGILIDRAYEQYF.

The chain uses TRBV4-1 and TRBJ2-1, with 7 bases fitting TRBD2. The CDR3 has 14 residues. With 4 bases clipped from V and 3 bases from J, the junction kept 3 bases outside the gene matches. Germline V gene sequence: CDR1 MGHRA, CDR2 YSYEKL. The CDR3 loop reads CASSPERGYNEQFF. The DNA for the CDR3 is TGCGCCAGCAGCCCGGAGCGGGGCTACAATGAGCAGTTCTTC.

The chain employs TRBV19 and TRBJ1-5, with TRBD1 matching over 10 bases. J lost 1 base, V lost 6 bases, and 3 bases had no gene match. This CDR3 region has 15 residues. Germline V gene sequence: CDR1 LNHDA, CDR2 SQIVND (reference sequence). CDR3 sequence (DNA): TGTGCCAGTAGCGACAGGGGGCGAAGCAATCAGCCCCAGCATTTT. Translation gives CASSDRGRSNQPQHF.

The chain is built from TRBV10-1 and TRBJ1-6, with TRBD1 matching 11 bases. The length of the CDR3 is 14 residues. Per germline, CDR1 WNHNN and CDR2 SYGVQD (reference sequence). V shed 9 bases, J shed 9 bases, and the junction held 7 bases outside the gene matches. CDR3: CARGRDRGISPLHF. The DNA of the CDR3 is TGCGCCAGAGGCCGGGACAGGGGGATTTCACCCCTCCACTTT.

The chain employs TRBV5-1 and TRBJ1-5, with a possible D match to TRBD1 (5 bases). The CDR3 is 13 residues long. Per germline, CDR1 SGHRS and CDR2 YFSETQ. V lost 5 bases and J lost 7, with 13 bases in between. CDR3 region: CASSIGEGQPQHF. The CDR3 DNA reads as TGCGCCAGCAGTATAGGGGAGGGACAGCCCCAGCATTTT.

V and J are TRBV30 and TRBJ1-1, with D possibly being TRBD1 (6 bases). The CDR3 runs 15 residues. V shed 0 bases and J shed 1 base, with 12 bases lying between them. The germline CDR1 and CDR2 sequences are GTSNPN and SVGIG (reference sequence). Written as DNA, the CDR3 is TGTGCCTGGAGTGTAGGGTTAGGGGGGAACACTGAAGCTTTCTTT. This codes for CAWSVGLGGNTEAFF.

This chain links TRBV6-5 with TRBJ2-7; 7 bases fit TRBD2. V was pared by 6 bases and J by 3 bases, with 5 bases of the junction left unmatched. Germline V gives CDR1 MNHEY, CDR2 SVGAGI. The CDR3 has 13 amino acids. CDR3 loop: CASSPRTSYEQYF. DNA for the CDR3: TGTGCCAGCAGCCCCAGGACTAGCTACGAGCAGTACTTC.

The CDR3 DNA is TGCGCCAGCAGCTTGATGGACAGGGGGAATGGCTACACCTTC. It translates to CASSLMDRGNGYTF. The chain is built from TRBV5-1 and TRBJ1-2; 10 bases are a match to TRBD1. Germline-derived CDR1 and CDR2 are SGHRS and YFSETQ. V gave up 1 base and J gave up 6 bases; unmatched junction bases: 3. The CDR3 is made up of 14 amino acids.

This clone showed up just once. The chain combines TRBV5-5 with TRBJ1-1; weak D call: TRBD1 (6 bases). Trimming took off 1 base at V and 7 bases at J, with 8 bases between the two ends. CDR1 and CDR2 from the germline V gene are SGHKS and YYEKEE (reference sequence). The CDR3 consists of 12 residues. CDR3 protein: CASSLTGIEAFF. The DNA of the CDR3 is TGTGCCAGCAGCTTGACAGGGATTGAAGCTTTCTTT.

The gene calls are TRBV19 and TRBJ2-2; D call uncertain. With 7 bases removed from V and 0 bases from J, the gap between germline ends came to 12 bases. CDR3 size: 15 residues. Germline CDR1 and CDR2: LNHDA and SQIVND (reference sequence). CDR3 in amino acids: CASTTTVPNTGELFF. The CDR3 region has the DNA TGTGCCAGTACCACCACAGTCCCGAACACCGGGGAGCTGTTTTTT.

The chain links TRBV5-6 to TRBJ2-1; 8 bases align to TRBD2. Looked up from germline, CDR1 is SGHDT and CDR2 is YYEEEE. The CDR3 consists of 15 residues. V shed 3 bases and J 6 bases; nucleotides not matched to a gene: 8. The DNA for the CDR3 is TGTGCCAGCAGCTCTCCGGGACTAGTAAGCAATGAGCAGTTCTTC. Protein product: CASSSPGLVSNEQFF.

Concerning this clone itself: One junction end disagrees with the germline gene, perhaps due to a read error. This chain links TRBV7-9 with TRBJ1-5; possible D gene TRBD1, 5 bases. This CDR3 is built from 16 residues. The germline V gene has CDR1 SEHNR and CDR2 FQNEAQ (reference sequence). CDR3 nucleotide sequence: TGTTCCAGCAGCCCCTTTGGGGGGATTGGCAATCAGCCCCAGCATTTT. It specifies CSSSPFGGIGNQPQHF. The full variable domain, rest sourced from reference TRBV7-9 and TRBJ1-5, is DTGVSQNPRHKITKRGQNVTFRCDPISEHNRLYWYRQTLGQGPEFLTYFQNEAQLEKSRLLSDRFSAERPKGSFSTLEIQRTEQGDSAMYLCSSSPFGGIGNQPQHFGDGTRLSIL.

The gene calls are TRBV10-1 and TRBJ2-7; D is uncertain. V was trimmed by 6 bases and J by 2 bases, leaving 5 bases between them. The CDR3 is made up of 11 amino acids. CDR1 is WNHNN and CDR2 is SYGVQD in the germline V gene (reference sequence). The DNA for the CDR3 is TGCGCCAGCAGCTTAACCTACGAGCAGTACTTC. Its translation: CASSLTYEQYF.

CDR3 sequence: CAIGDRNTGELFF. Written as DNA, the CDR3 is TGTGCCATAGGGGACAGGAACACCGGGGAGCTGTTTTTT. This rearrangement joins TRBV6-1 to TRBJ2-2; 7 bases match TRBD1. CDR3 length: 13 amino acids. With V trimmed by 10 bases and J by 1 base, 3 bases remained unmatched. Germline V gene sequence: CDR1 MNHNS, CDR2 SASEGT.

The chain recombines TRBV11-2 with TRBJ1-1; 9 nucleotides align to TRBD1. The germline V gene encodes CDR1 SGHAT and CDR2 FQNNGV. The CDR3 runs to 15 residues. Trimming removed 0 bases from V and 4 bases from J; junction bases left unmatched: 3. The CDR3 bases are TGTGCCAGCAGCTTAGAACAGGGGGCGGGCACTGAAGCTTTCTTT. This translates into CASSLEQGAGTEAFF.